This record concerns one TCR beta chain sequence. Other DNA sequences in this specimen translate into the identical CDR3. This sample was included in a study of blood T cell repertoires in COVID-19. Sequencing was performed with immunoSEQ multiplex PCR; in TCRdb, only in-frame clones are kept and a portion is missing. The repertoire holds a few hundred thousand clones, around nine tenths seen once, with about 0.94% in the top ten. This CDR3 contains 15 residues. V was pared by 0 bases and J by 3 bases, with 1 base of the junction left unmatched. CDR1 SGDLS and CDR2 YYNGEE come from the germline V gene.

Material for sequencing was peripheral blood. The rearrangement joins TRBV9 to TRBJ2-2, with 8 bases matching TRBD2. This TCR derives from a woman aged 35 to 49 who had recovered from COVID-19. CDR3 sequence reads: CASSVDGGDTGELFF. The DNA for the CDR3 is TGTGCCAGCAGCGTAGACGGGGGGGACACCGGGGAGCTGTTTTTT.